A selection of T cell receptor beta chains follows, all from one sample in a study of Ad26.COV2.S vaccination and SARS-CoV-2 variants. Measured with immunoSEQ multiplex PCR; TCRdb has only the in-frame clones, and not every one. The sample consists of around 240,000 clones, roughly 90% of them appearing once. The sequenced sample was peripheral blood, obtained in a trial of Ad26.COV2.S vaccine versus placebo. These receptors were collected from a person between 18 and 65 years old who received the Ad26.COV2.S COVID-19 vaccine or a placebo. The CDR3 runs from the conserved cysteine through the conserved F or W. The order of the fields is clone size, V gene, J gene, D gene, CDR3 DNA, CDR3 protein. A D gene is named only where the DNA matches it firmly. Where a row states a size, it is once, few, many or the class of an expanded clone; other rows omit it.

-,TRBV28,TRBJ2-7,TRBD1,TGTGCCAGCAGTAACCCGACAGGGCCAACCTACGAGCAGTACTTC,CASSNPTGPTYEQYF
once,TRBV6-5,TRBJ2-1,-,TGTGCCAGCCGACGGGCCAGCTCCTACAATGAGCAGTTCTTC,CASRRASSYNEQFF
-,TRBV10-3,TRBJ2-3,-,TGTGCCATCGGGGGCAGCCCCACAGATACGCAGTATTTT,CAIGGSPTDTQYF
-,TRBV6-4,TRBJ1-1,-,TGTGCCAGCCGTCTCGTCGCCGGGGACACTGAAGCTTTCTTT,CASRLVAGDTEAFF
-,TRBV6-5,TRBJ1-3,-,TGTGCCATCATAGTACCAGGGTTGACTGGAAACACCATATATTTT,CAIIVPGLTGNTIYF
-,TRBV10-2,TRBJ2-2,TRBD1,TGCGCCAGTAAGGCCGGGACAGTTTACACCGGGGAGCTGTTTTTT,CASKAGTVYTGELFF
-,TRBV28,TRBJ2-6,-,TGTGCCAGCAGTCCTCGGGACTGGAGCTCTGGGGCCAACGTCCTGACTTTC,CASSPRDWSSGANVLTF
-,TRBV3-1/TRBV3-2,TRBJ2-5,TRBD1,TGTGCCAGCAGCCAAGATTGGACAGGGGGTGACCAAGAGACCCAGTACTTC,CASSQDWTGGDQETQYF
-,TRBV5-1,TRBJ1-2,-,TGCGCCAGCAGCTTGGACGCGCAGTCCATGAACTATGGCTACACCTTC,CASSLDAQSMNYGYTF
-,TRBV9,TRBJ2-7,TRBD1,TGTGCCAGCAGTATCGGGACAGCGGACTACGAGCAGTACTTC,CASSIGTADYEQYF
-,TRBV18,TRBJ2-7,-,TGTGCCAGCTCACACGGGGGTTTCTACGAGCAGTACTTC,CASSHGGFYEQYF
-,TRBV27,TRBJ2-3,TRBD2,TGTGCCAGCAGCCCCCTTGGGGCGGGTAGCGGGGGTGATACAGATACGCAGTATTTT,CASSPLGAGSGGDTDTQYF
-,TRBV2,TRBJ2-6,TRBD1,TGTGCCAGCAGTCCCTTGAGGACAGGGGTCTCTGGGGCCAACGTCCTGACTTTC,CASSPLRTGVSGANVLTF
-,TRBV5-1,TRBJ2-3,TRBD2,TGCGCCAGCAGCTGGGGCTCGGGACTAGCGAGCACAGATACGCAGTATTTT,CASSWGSGLASTDTQYF
-,TRBV7-8,TRBJ2-3,TRBD2,TGTGCCAGCAGCTTGCGGGGGGGTTCGACAGATACGCAGTATTTT,CASSLRGGSTDTQYF
-,TRBV4-3,TRBJ1-2,TRBD1,TGCGCCAGCAGCCGGACAGGGAACTATGGCTACACCTTC,CASSRTGNYGYTF
-,TRBV3-1/TRBV3-2,TRBJ2-5,TRBD1,TGTGCCAGCAGTCGAGAGGGGGCGAGGGAGACCCAGTACTTC,CASSREGARETQYF
-,TRBV14,TRBJ1-1,-,TGTGCCAGCAGCCTAAAGGCTGAAGCTTTCTTT,CASSLKAEAFF
-,TRBV2,TRBJ2-7,TRBD1,TGTGCCAGCACCATGACAGGGGTGGGCGAGCAGTACTTC,CASTMTGVGEQYF
-,TRBV28,TRBJ1-5,-,TGTGCCAGCAGTTCCCAGATGGGGGTGGGCAATCAGCCCCAGCATTTT,CASSSQMGVGNQPQHF
few,TRBV5-1,TRBJ2-2,-,TGCGCCAGCAACCAGGGCTCAAGCGGCGTATCTACCGGGGAGCTGTTTTTT,CASNQGSSGVSTGELFF
-,TRBV4-3,TRBJ2-3,-,TGCGCCAGCAGCCAAGATAGAGGCTTGGGGAACACAGATACGCAGTATTTT,CASSQDRGLGNTDTQYF
few,TRBV5-1,TRBJ2-5,-,TGCGCCAGCAGCTCCCAAGAGACCCAGTACTTC,CASSSQETQYF
-,TRBV6-5,TRBJ1-1,-,TGTGCCAGCAGTTACAATAACGAGGCTTTCTTT,CASSYNNEAFF
-,TRBV7-6,TRBJ2-3,-,TGTGCCAGCAGCTTAGAGGTTGCTAGCGCGATCACAGATACGCAGTATTTT,CASSLEVASAITDTQYF
once,TRBV28,TRBJ2-7,TRBD2,TGTGCCAGCAGTTTCCGGCTAGCGGGAGACAGATCCTACGAGCAGTACTTC,CASSFRLAGDRSYEQYF
-,TRBV10-3,TRBJ2-1,-,TGTGCCATCAGTGATTACGGGGATGAGCAGTTCTTC,CAISDYGDEQFF